This is a list of T cell receptor beta chains from one sample in a study of blood T cell repertoires in COVID-19. TCRdb's table, derived via immunoSEQ multiplex PCR, lists solely in-frame clones and lacks some. The sample has almost 200,000 clones; 89% are singletons. The specimen sequenced was PBMCs or T cells enriched from blood (not recorded which). These receptors came from a woman aged 18-29 years who had recovered from COVID-19. Both conserved end residues are part of each CDR3. The order of the fields is J gene, D gene, V gene, CDR3 protein. A D gene is named only where the DNA matches it firmly.

TRBJ1-1,-,TRBV21-1,CASVPTGGNTEAFF
TRBJ2-5,-,TRBV29-1,CSVAGRISETQYF
TRBJ2-7,TRBD2,TRBV30,CAWSVGVIGDGVPGLAPYYEQYF
TRBJ2-2,-,TRBV9,CASSVDHNGELFF
TRBJ2-3,-,TRBV7-9,CASSFGRSTDTQYF
TRBJ1-2,-,TRBV2,CARLGGGRNYGYTF
TRBJ2-1,TRBD1,TRBV7-9,CASSLTGAYNEQFF
TRBJ1-5,TRBD1,TRBV10-1,CASRGGQGPGQPQHF
TRBJ2-2,TRBD1,TRBV15,CATSIRQGTGELFF
TRBJ2-6,-,TRBV28,CASSPRQGLSGANVLTF
TRBJ1-6,-,TRBV2,CASSPDTYNSPLHF
TRBJ2-5,-,TRBV7-7,CASSLGGSVQETQYF
TRBJ1-1,-,TRBV13,CASSLKGAGYNTEAFF
TRBJ1-2,-,TRBV19,CASSIDQGGDYGYTF
TRBJ2-1,-,TRBV2,CASQVYNEQFF
TRBJ1-2,TRBD1,TRBV10-3,CAISEGTGEKGYTF
TRBJ1-4,-,TRBV6-5,CASRSGIHEKLFF
TRBJ2-1,-,TRBV11-3,CASSFQEQNEQFF
TRBJ1-2,-,TRBV28,CASSPDTYGYTF
TRBJ2-1,TRBD2,TRBV19,CASSSGTSGRNEQFF
TRBJ2-3,TRBD2,TRBV2,CASSHDLGGSTDTQYF
TRBJ1-5,-,TRBV19,CASRDYSNQPQHF
TRBJ2-7,-,TRBV28,CASRLHSSYEQYF
TRBJ1-1,-,TRBV4-1,CASSQERGWQNTEAFF